The entry below describes one TCR beta chain. Antigen: not known. The table came from immunoSEQ multiplex PCR; TCRdb's copy has only in-frame clones and leaves some out. The repertoire holds about 2.3 million clones, with 80% to 95% as singletons. These data come from a study of shared clonotypes between healthy human individuals. Whole-study findings and limits: When naive CD4 clonotypes were compared across a few donors, 4% to 5.5% were shared. Larger estimated richness was generally seen in naive subsets than in memory subsets.

V was clipped by 10 bases and J by 5 bases; unmatched bases: 13. Germline CDR1 ENHRY, CDR2 SYGVKD. The CDR3 has 15 amino acids. The chain employs TRBV10-3 and TRBJ2-7, with TRBD1 matching 11 bases. The receptor's source is a man younger than 35 in good health. Some clones in this sample may be carry-over from other donors' samples. Sequenced sample: naive CD4+ T cells from PBMCs. Subset specified: CD45RA+ positively selected. This CDR3 reads CATGQGGLAEDEQYF. For the CDR3, the DNA is TGTGCCACGGGACAGGGGGGACTAGCTGAGGACGAGCAGTACTTC.